This T cell receptor (delta chain) was observed in a study of γδ T cells in repeated Plasmodium falciparum infection. This clone has just a few counts. With a far larger clone one base away, a read error is the likely cause. Distinct nucleotide sequences in the sample also encode this CDR3. TCRdb called clones anew from the multiplex PCR reads with CATT. The table includes over 90,000 delta-chain clones, more than 0.85% detected once. From germline, CDR1 is TSWWSYY and CDR2 QGS. CDR3 size: 24 residues. The V and J ends lost 0 bases and 0 bases respectively, with 35 bases between them. Gammadelta T cells were flow-sorted from PBMC into Vgamma9/Vdelta2+ and Vdelta2-negative populations for bulk analysis.

The receptor's source is a pool of human donors (malaria-infected and uninfected, not separated). Specimen: gamma-delta T cells from blood. The V call is TRDV1, the J call TRDJ1; tentative D call: TRDD3 (5 bases). The CDR3 nucleotides are TGTGCTCTTGGGGAACTAGTCATCCGGGGACGGGTGGTGTACGTCGAGAAGTACACCGATAAACTCATCTTT. Translation gives CALGELVIRGRVVYVEKYTDKLIF.